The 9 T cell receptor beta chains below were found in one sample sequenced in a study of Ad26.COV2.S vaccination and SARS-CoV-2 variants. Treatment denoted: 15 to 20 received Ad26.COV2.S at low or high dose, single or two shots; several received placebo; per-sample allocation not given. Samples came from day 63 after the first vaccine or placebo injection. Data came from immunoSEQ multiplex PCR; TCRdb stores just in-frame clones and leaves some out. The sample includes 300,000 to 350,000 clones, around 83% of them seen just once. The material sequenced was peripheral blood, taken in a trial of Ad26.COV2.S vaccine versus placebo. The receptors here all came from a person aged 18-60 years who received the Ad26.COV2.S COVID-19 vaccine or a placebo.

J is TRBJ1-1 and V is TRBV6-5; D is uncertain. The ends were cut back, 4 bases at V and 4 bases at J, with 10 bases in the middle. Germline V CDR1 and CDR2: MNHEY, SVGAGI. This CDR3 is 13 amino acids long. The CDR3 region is CASSLRVGTEAFF. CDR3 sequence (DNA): TGTGCCAGCAGTTTGAGGGTTGGCACTGAAGCTTTCTTT.

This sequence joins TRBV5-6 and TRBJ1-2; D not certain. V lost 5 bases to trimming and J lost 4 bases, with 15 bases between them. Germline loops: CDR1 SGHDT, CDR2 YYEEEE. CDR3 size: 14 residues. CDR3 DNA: TGTGCCAGCAGACTTCGAGGGTGGGGCTATGGCTACACCTTC. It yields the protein CASRLRGWGYGYTF.

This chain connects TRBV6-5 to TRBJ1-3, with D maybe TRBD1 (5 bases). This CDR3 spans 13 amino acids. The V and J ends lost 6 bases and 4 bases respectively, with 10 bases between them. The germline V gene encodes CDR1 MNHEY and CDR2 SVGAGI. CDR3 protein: CASSRGHGNTIYF. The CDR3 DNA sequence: TGTGCCAGCAGCCGCGGACACGGAAACACCATATATTTT.

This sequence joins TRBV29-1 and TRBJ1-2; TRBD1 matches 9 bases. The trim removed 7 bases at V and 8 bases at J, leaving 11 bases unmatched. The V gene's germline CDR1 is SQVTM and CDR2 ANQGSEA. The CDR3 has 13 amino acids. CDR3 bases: TGCAGCGCCGTGACAGGGGGAGATGCCGGCTACACCTTC. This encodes CSAVTGGDAGYTF. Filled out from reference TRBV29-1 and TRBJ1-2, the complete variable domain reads SAVISQKPSRDICQRGTSLTIQCQVDSQVTMMFWYRQQPGQSLTLIATANQGSEATYESGFVIDKFPISRPNLTFSTLTVSNMSPEDSSIYLCSAVTGGDAGYTFGSGTRLTVV.

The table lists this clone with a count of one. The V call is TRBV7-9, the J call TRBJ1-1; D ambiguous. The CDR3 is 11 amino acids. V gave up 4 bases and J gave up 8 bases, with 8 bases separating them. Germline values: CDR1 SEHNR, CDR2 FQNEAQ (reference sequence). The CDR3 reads CASSSTGEAFF. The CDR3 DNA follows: TGTGCCAGCAGCTCGACCGGGGAAGCTTTCTTT.

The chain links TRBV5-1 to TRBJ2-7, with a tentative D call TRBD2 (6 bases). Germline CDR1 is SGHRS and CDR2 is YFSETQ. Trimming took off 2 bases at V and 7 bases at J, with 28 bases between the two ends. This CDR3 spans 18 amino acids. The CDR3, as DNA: TGCGCCAGCAGCTTAAGATTAGCGGCCACAGGCCGGCGGAATGAGCAGTACTTC. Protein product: CASSLRLAATGRRNEQYF.

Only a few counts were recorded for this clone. The CDR3 DNA is TGTGCCACCGCCAGCTATGGCTACACCTTC. This codes for CATASYGYTF. The chain uses TRBV10-3 and TRBJ1-2, with D hard to call. Germline CDR1 is ENHRY and CDR2 is SYGVKD. V lost 10 bases and J lost 4, with 7 bases in between. This CDR3 spans 10 amino acids.

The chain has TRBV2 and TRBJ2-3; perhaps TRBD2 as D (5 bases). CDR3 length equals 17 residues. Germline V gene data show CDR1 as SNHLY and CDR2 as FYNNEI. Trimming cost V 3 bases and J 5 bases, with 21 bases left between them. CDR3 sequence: CASSDPSVGPRGDTQYF. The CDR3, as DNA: TGTGCCAGCAGTGACCCCTCCGTAGGTCCTCGGGGAGATACGCAGTATTTT.

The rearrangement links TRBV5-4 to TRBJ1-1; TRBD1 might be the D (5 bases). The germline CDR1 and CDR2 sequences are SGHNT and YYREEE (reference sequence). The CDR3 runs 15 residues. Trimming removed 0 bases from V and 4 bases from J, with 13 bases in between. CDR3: CASSLGGGLSTEAFF. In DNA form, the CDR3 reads TGTGCCAGCAGCTTGGGCGGGGGTTTAAGCACTGAAGCTTTCTTT.